This T cell receptor (beta chain) came from a study of blood T cell repertoires in COVID-19. Here immunoSEQ multiplex PCR was the method, and the copy in TCRdb shows in-frame clones only, minus some. The sample holds about 270,000 clones, around 86% seen once. The CDR3 spans 15 residues. The V end lost 4 bases, the J end lost 9 bases, and 19 bases lay between the germline ends. Germline-derived CDR1 and CDR2 are LNHDA and SQIVND (reference sequence). The chain uses TRBV19 and TRBJ2-1, with D possibly being TRBD2 (6 bases). Sequencing was done on a sample of peripheral blood. The receptor was isolated from a woman aged 55-75 years with active or convalescent COVID-19. As DNA, the CDR3 is TGTGCCAGTAGTACGGCGGGGACGCCTAACGGTGAGCAGTTCTTC. This encodes CASSTAGTPNGEQFF.